This TCR beta chain was found in a study of neoadjuvant nivolumab and ipilimumab in lung cancer. Regarding the study as a whole: From pretherapy to surgery, tumor richness and clonality rose with dual therapy.

TCRdb's copy holds only in-frame clones and misses some; the assay was immunoSEQ multiplex PCR. This table has 7,500 or so clones, 76% appearing once. Concerning this clone itself: The antigen is undetermined.

The source was tumor tissue, collected after neoadjuvant nivolumab, alone or with ipilimumab, at or shortly before surgery. The TCR originated in an adult with non-small cell lung cancer.

DNA for the CDR3: TGTGCCACCAGCAGAGTAAGGGGTACGAACACCGGGGAGCTGTTTTTT. It specifies CATSRVRGTNTGELFF. The chain uses TRBV15 and TRBJ2-2; tentative D call: TRBD1 (5 bases). Germline lookup yields CDR1 LNHNV and CDR2 YYDKDF (reference sequence). The CDR3 contains 16 residues. Trimming pared 1 base from V and 0 bases from J, leaving 9 bases between. Filled out from reference TRBV15 and TRBJ2-2, the complete variable domain reads DAMVIQNPRYQVTQFGKPVTLSCSQTLNHNVMYWYQQKSSQAPKLLFHYYDKDFNNEADTPDNFQSRRPNTSFCFLDIRSPGLGDTAMYLCATSRVRGTNTGELFFGEGSRLTVL.